Listed below are T cell receptor beta chains from one sample, sequenced in a study of regulatory T cells in long-lasting Graves disease. In TCRdb, the multiplex PCR reads were re-called with MiXCR into one record per CDR3 protein. This sample has hundreds of thousands of distinct CDR3 sequences, with around 32% found just once. The material sequenced was peripheral blood mononuclear cells (PBMCs), taken when the disease was refractory, from a patient treated with antithyroid drugs. Receptors originate from a female donor with Graves disease. The CDR3 runs from the conserved cysteine through the conserved F or W. The D gene is left open where the match is weak. Clone size, where shown, is once, few, many, or a class for clones that have expanded.

d_gene: TRBD1
j_gene: TRBJ1-2
abundance: few
v_gene: TRBV19
CDR3nt: TGTGCCAGCAACATACAGGGGGCGAGTGGCTACACCTTC
CDR3aa: CASNIQGASGYTF

d_gene: .
j_gene: TRBJ1-1
abundance: .
v_gene: TRBV6-5
CDR3nt: TGTGCCAGCAGTTACAGTGGGGCAGTTACTGAAGCTTTCTTT
CDR3aa: CASSYSGAVTEAFF

d_gene: .
j_gene: TRBJ1-4
abundance: few
v_gene: TRBV12-3/TRBV12-4
CDR3nt: TGTGCCAGCAGAACCCACAGGGCAACTAATGAAAAACTGTTTTTT
CDR3aa: CASRTHRATNEKLFF

d_gene: TRBD2
j_gene: TRBJ2-1
abundance: .
v_gene: TRBV7-9
CDR3nt: TGTGCCAGCAGCTTAGTATTAAGCGGGAGTGAAAATGAGCAGTTCTTC
CDR3aa: CASSLVLSGSENEQFF

d_gene: .
j_gene: TRBJ1-3
abundance: .
v_gene: TRBV6-1
CDR3nt: TGTGCCAGCATGCAGGGAGACTCTGGAAACACCATATATTTT
CDR3aa: CASMQGDSGNTIYF

d_gene: TRBD1
j_gene: TRBJ1-5
abundance: few
v_gene: TRBV6-2/TRBV6-3
CDR3nt: TGTGCCAGCAGTGATAGACAGGGCCCTAATCAGCCCCAGCATTTT
CDR3aa: CASSDRQGPNQPQHF

d_gene: .
j_gene: TRBJ1-1
abundance: .
v_gene: TRBV20-1
CDR3nt: TGCAGTGCTAGTGACACATGGACTGAAGCTTTCTTT
CDR3aa: CSASDTWTEAFF

d_gene: TRBD2
j_gene: TRBJ2-1
abundance: few
v_gene: TRBV7-7
CDR3nt: TGTGCCAGCAGCGTGACCGGGACTAGCACTAGGAGCTCCTACAATGAGCAGTTCTTC
CDR3aa: CASSVTGTSTRSSYNEQFF

d_gene: .
j_gene: TRBJ2-7
abundance: few
v_gene: TRBV29-1
CDR3nt: TGCAGCGTTGGGTCTCCACTGGGGGAGCAGTACTTC
CDR3aa: CSVGSPLGEQYF

d_gene: .
j_gene: TRBJ1-6
abundance: .
v_gene: TRBV20-1
CDR3nt: TGCAGTGCTAGGGACACCGGGGACTCACCCCTCCACTTT
CDR3aa: CSARDTGDSPLHF

d_gene: TRBD1
j_gene: TRBJ1-2
abundance: few
v_gene: TRBV27
CDR3nt: TGTGCCAGCGGGGACAGCGCGGGCTATGGCTACACCTTC
CDR3aa: CASGDSAGYGYTF

d_gene: TRBD1
j_gene: TRBJ1-1
abundance: .
v_gene: TRBV10-3
CDR3nt: TGTGCCATCAGTAAAGAGACAGGGGGCACTGAAGCTTTCTTT
CDR3aa: CAISKETGGTEAFF

d_gene: TRBD1
j_gene: TRBJ1-1
abundance: few
v_gene: TRBV13
CDR3nt: TGTGCCAGCAGCTTAGGCCCGACAGGGCAGGGAACTGAAGCTTTCTTT
CDR3aa: CASSLGPTGQGTEAFF

d_gene: TRBD1
j_gene: TRBJ2-1
abundance: .
v_gene: TRBV2
CDR3nt: TGTGCCAGCAAGGGGGCCAATGAGCAGTTCTTC
CDR3aa: CASKGANEQFF

d_gene: TRBD2
j_gene: TRBJ2-7
abundance: few
v_gene: TRBV20-1
CDR3nt: TGCAGTGCAACCGGGACTAGCGGGACTGTCCGCTCCTACGAGCAGTACTTC
CDR3aa: CSATGTSGTVRSYEQYF

d_gene: TRBD2
j_gene: TRBJ2-1
abundance: .
v_gene: TRBV7-3
CDR3nt: TGTGCCAGCAGCCCCGGGCCGGGACTAGCGGGAGACGGTGAGCAGTTCTTC
CDR3aa: CASSPGPGLAGDGEQFF

d_gene: TRBD2
j_gene: TRBJ2-2
abundance: .
v_gene: TRBV24-1
CDR3nt: TGTGCCACCAGTGAGCGTCCGGGACTAGCTGGAAACTCCGGGGAGCTGTTTTTT
CDR3aa: CATSERPGLAGNSGELFF

d_gene: .
j_gene: TRBJ1-5
abundance: .
v_gene: TRBV20-1
CDR3nt: TGCAGTGCTAGCCCGGCCGGGTACGGGCAGCCCCAGCATTTT
CDR3aa: CSASPAGYGQPQHF

d_gene: .
j_gene: TRBJ2-7
abundance: many
v_gene: TRBV28
CDR3nt: TGTGCCAGCAGTCAGAGGGGGGGATCGTACGAGCAGTACTTC
CDR3aa: CASSQRGGSYEQYF

d_gene: .
j_gene: TRBJ1-1
abundance: .
v_gene: TRBV20-1
CDR3nt: TGCAGTGCTCTACCGGGACGAAACACTGAAGCTTTCTTT
CDR3aa: CSALPGRNTEAFF

d_gene: .
j_gene: TRBJ1-5
abundance: many
v_gene: TRBV10-3
CDR3nt: TGTGCCATCAGATCCCCGCCTGATCAGCCCCAGCATTTT
CDR3aa: CAIRSPPDQPQHF

d_gene: .
j_gene: TRBJ1-2
abundance: .
v_gene: TRBV28
CDR3nt: TGTGCCAGCAGTTACGATCAATATGGCTACACCTTC
CDR3aa: CASSYDQYGYTF

d_gene: .
j_gene: TRBJ1-1
abundance: many
v_gene: TRBV12-3/TRBV12-4
CDR3nt: TGTGCCAGCAGTTTGGGGGCGAAGACTGAAGCTTTCTTT
CDR3aa: CASSLGAKTEAFF

d_gene: .
j_gene: TRBJ1-2
abundance: few
v_gene: TRBV25-1
CDR3nt: TGTGCCAGCAGTGGATATCGGGGCAATAACTATGGCTACACCTTC
CDR3aa: CASSGYRGNNYGYTF

d_gene: .
j_gene: TRBJ1-3
abundance: .
v_gene: TRBV11-3
CDR3nt: TGTGCCAGCAGCATGGACATCTCTGGAAACACCATATATTTT
CDR3aa: CASSMDISGNTIYF

d_gene: .
j_gene: TRBJ2-7
abundance: .
v_gene: TRBV28
CDR3nt: TGTGCCAGCAGGGAGGTAATCCACGAGCAGTACTTC
CDR3aa: CASREVIHEQYF

d_gene: .
j_gene: TRBJ1-5
abundance: .
v_gene: TRBV7-2
CDR3nt: TGTGCCAGCAGCTTAGCAGGGTTCCAGCCCCAGCATTTT
CDR3aa: CASSLAGFQPQHF

d_gene: .
j_gene: TRBJ1-5
abundance: few
v_gene: TRBV20-1
CDR3nt: TGCAGTGCTAGTCGGGGGGACAATCAGCCCCAGCATTTT
CDR3aa: CSASRGDNQPQHF

d_gene: TRBD1
j_gene: TRBJ1-5
abundance: .
v_gene: TRBV19
CDR3nt: TGTGCCAGCAGTAGGGGACAGGGGCTAGATGGCAATCAGCCCCAGCATTTT
CDR3aa: CASSRGQGLDGNQPQHF

d_gene: .
j_gene: TRBJ1-2
abundance: few
v_gene: TRBV6-1
CDR3nt: TGTGCCAGCAGTGCCGTAGCTAACTATGGCTACACCTTC
CDR3aa: CASSAVANYGYTF

d_gene: .
j_gene: TRBJ1-2
abundance: many
v_gene: TRBV6-1
CDR3nt: TGTGCCAGCAGAATCGGACTCTCTGGCTACACCTTC
CDR3aa: CASRIGLSGYTF

d_gene: TRBD1
j_gene: TRBJ2-5
abundance: many
v_gene: TRBV18
CDR3nt: TGTGCCAGCTCACCAACAGGGGAGGAGACCCAGTACTTC
CDR3aa: CASSPTGEETQYF

d_gene: TRBD2
j_gene: TRBJ2-2
abundance: .
v_gene: TRBV28
CDR3nt: TGTGCCACCCAGTTTTCGGGACTAGCTAACACCGGGGAGCTGTTTTTT
CDR3aa: CATQFSGLANTGELFF

d_gene: TRBD1
j_gene: TRBJ1-1
abundance: many
v_gene: TRBV12-3/TRBV12-4
CDR3nt: TGTGCCAGCAGCCCAACGGGACAGGGGGCGCCTGTGGACACTGAAGCTTTCTTT
CDR3aa: CASSPTGQGAPVDTEAFF

d_gene: .
j_gene: TRBJ2-7
abundance: .
v_gene: TRBV29-1
CDR3nt: TGCAGCGATGGAGGCCCAGCCTACGAGCAGTACTTC
CDR3aa: CSDGGPAYEQYF

d_gene: .
j_gene: TRBJ1-1
abundance: few
v_gene: TRBV30
CDR3nt: TGTGCCTGGATTGGACAGACGAACACTGAAGCTTTCTTT
CDR3aa: CAWIGQTNTEAFF

d_gene: .
j_gene: TRBJ2-7
abundance: .
v_gene: TRBV10-3
CDR3nt: TGTGCCATCAGGGGCAACAGCTACGAGCAGTACTTC
CDR3aa: CAIRGNSYEQYF

d_gene: .
j_gene: TRBJ1-1
abundance: .
v_gene: TRBV19
CDR3nt: TGTGCCAGTAGTATTCAGCGAGGTCCGGACCCCACTGAAGCTTTCTTT
CDR3aa: CASSIQRGPDPTEAFF

d_gene: TRBD2
j_gene: TRBJ2-3
abundance: .
v_gene: TRBV20-1
CDR3nt: TGCAGTGCTGATCTTCTCGCGGGGGAGGATACGCAGTATTTT
CDR3aa: CSADLLAGEDTQYF

d_gene: .
j_gene: TRBJ2-7
abundance: few
v_gene: TRBV19
CDR3nt: TGTGCCAGTAGTTACCTACCAGCACCCGTTGTGGAGCAGTACTTC
CDR3aa: CASSYLPAPVVEQYF